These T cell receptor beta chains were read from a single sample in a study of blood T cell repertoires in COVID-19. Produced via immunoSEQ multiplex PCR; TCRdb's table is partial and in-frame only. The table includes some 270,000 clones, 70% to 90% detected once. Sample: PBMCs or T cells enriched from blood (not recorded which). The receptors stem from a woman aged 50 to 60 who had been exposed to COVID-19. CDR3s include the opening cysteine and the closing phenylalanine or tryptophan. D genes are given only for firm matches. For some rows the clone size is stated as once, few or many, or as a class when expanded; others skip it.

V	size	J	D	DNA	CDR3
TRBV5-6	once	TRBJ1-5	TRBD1	TGTGCCAGCAGCTTGACAGGGGATGGTCAGCCCCAGCATTTT	CASSLTGDGQPQHF
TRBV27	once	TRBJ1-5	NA	TGTGCCAGCAGCCTACAGGGTAGGGTCAATCAGCCCCAGCATTTT	CASSLQGRVNQPQHF
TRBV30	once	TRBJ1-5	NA	TGTGCCTGGAGTGTGGCGGCGGGGAATCAGCCCCAGCATTTT	CAWSVAAGNQPQHF
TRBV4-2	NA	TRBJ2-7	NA	TGTGCCAGCAGCCAAGAAGGGGGGGGCAGGTACGAGCAGTACTTC	CASSQEGGGRYEQYF
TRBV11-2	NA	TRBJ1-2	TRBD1	TGTGCCAGCAGCCGTATTGGGACAGCTCGAGGCTACACCTTC	CASSRIGTARGYTF
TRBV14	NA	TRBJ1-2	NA	TGTGCCAGCAGCCAAGATCGTAGGGGCTCCTATGGCTACACCTTC	CASSQDRRGSYGYTF
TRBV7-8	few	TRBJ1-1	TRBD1	TGTGCCAGCAGCTTGACAGGGCCAAACACTGAAGCTTTCTTT	CASSLTGPNTEAFF
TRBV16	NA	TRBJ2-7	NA	TGTGCCAGCAGCCAAACTCTATCCTACGAGCAGTACTTC	CASSQTLSYEQYF
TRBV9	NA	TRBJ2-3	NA	TGTGCCAGCAGCGTAGGTCCAGGGGACCCAGATACGCAGTATTTT	CASSVGPGDPDTQYF
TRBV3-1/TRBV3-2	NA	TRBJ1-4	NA	TGTGCCAGCAGCCCCCCAGGGAATAATGAAAAACTGTTTTTT	CASSPPGNNEKLFF
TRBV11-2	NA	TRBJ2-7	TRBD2	TGTGCCAGCAGCCTGACTAGCGGGGGGGCCTACGAGCAGTACTTC	CASSLTSGGAYEQYF
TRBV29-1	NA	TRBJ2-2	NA	TGCAGCGTTCGGGTTAGCGTCAACACCGGGGAGCTGTTTTTT	CSVRVSVNTGELFF
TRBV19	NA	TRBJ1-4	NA	TGTGCCAGTAGGCCATCCCCGGACAGCCAAGAAAAACTGTTTTTT	CASRPSPDSQEKLFF
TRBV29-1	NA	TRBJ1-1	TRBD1	TGCAGCGTTGAGGGACAGCTGAACACTGAAGCTTTCTTT	CSVEGQLNTEAFF
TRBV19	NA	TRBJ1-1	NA	TGTGCCAGTAGTATGGAGAGCCTGAACCCTGAAGCTTTCTTT	CASSMESLNPEAFF
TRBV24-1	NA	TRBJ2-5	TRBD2	TGTGCCACCAGTGGAACCGGGACTACTCAAGAGACCCAGTACTTC	CATSGTGTTQETQYF
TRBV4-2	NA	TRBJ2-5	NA	TGTGCCAGCAGCCAAGTGTCTGCGGAAAGGGGGGGGCGTGAGACCCAGTACTTC	CASSQVSAERGGRETQYF
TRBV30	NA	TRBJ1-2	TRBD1	TGTGCCTTAACCGGGACAGAGGGCTACACCTTC	CALTGTEGYTF
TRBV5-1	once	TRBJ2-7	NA	TGCGCCAGCAGCATCGGGGGACCCTACGAGCAGTACTTC	CASSIGGPYEQYF
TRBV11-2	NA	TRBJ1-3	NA	TGTGCCAGCAGCCCATGGGTCTGGACACCTCTCTCTGGAAACACCATATATTTT	CASSPWVWTPLSGNTIYF
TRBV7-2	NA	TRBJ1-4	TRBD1	TGTGCCAGCAGCCCGGGACAGGGAGGTGAAAAACTGTTTTTT	CASSPGQGGEKLFF
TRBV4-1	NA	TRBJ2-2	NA	TGCGCCAGCAGCCAAGGCAGGGCCGGGGAGCTGTTTTTT	CASSQGRAGELFF
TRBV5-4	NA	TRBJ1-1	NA	TGTGCCAGCAGCTTGAGTACTTCGAACACTGAAGCTTTCTTT	CASSLSTSNTEAFF
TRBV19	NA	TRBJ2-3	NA	TGTGCCAGTAGGCGGGATGCCAGGGATACGCAGTATTTT	CASRRDARDTQYF
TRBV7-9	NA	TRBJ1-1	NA	TGTGCCAGCAGCTTAGGGTCGGGGTACGACACTGAAGCTTTCTTT	CASSLGSGYDTEAFF
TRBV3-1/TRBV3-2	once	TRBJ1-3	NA	TGTGCCAGCACCCCCACAAAGGGAGGCAACACCATATATTTT	CASTPTKGGNTIYF
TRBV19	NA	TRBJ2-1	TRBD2	TGTGCCAGTAGTAGATCCGGGACTAACAATGAGCAGTTCTTC	CASSRSGTNNEQFF
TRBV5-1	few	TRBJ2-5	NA	TGCGCCAGCAGCTTTAGTCCTTGGGAGACCCAGTACTTC	CASSFSPWETQYF
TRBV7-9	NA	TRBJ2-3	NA	TGTGCCAGCAGCTTAGAGGGGTTAGCTGGACCAGATACGCAGTATTTT	CASSLEGLAGPDTQYF
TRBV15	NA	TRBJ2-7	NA	TGTGCCACCAGCAGAGATCCGAGCTCCGAGCAGTACTTC	CATSRDPSSEQYF
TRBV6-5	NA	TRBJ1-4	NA	TGTGCCAGCAGTATAGGAAGACTTGCGGAAAAACTGTTTTTT	CASSIGRLAEKLFF
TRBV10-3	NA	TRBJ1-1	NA	TGTGCCATCAACTTGGACTTTAACACTGAAGCTTTCTTT	CAINLDFNTEAFF
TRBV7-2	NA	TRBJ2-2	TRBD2	TGTGCCAGCAGCTTAAGGAGCGGGGGGGCCGGGGAGCTGTTTTTT	CASSLRSGGAGELFF
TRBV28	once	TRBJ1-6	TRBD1	TGTGCCAGCAGCACCTGGGACAGTAGAATAAGCTCCTATAATTCACCCCTCCACTTT	CASSTWDSRISSYNSPLHF
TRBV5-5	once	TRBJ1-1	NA	TGTGCCAGCAGCTTGTATCCCCAGGGGACAACGAACACTGAAGCTTTCTTT	CASSLYPQGTTNTEAFF
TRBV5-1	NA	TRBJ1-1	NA	TGCGCCAGCAGCTCGAAAACAGGGCTGAACACTGAAGCTTTCTTT	CASSSKTGLNTEAFF
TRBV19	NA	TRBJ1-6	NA	TGTGCCAGTAGTATACAGGGTGGGACAAGTTCACCCCTCCACTTT	CASSIQGGTSSPLHF
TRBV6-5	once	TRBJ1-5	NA	TGTGCCAGCAGTTACAGACTCAATCAGCCCCAGCATTTT	CASSYRLNQPQHF
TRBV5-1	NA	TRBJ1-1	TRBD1	TGCGCCAGCAGCGCGGGACAGTGGGGCACTGAAGCTTTCTTT	CASSAGQWGTEAFF
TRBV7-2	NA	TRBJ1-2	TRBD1	TGTGCCAGCAGCTCACAAGGGACAGGGAATGGCTACACCTTC	CASSSQGTGNGYTF
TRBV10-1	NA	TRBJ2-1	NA	TGCGCCAGCAGCCCATCGTGGGGGGCCTACAATGAGCAGTTCTTC	CASSPSWGAYNEQFF
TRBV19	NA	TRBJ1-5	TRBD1	TGTGCCAGCACGGACAGGGGGCTCAGCCAGCCCCAGCATTTT	CASTDRGLSQPQHF
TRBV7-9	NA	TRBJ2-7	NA	TGTGCCAGCAGCCCCCTCAACAGGGACGAGCAGTACTTC	CASSPLNRDEQYF
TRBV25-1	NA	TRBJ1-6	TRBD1	TGTGCCAGCAGCGACAGGGGGAGCGGGTATAATTCACCCCTCCACTTT	CASSDRGSGYNSPLHF
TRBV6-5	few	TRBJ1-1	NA	TGTGCCAGCAGTTACTCGACAAGCACTGAAGCTTTCTTT	CASSYSTSTEAFF
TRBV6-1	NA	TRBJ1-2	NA	TGTGCCAGCAGTGACGGGGGAGGCGGCTACACCTTC	CASSDGGGGYTF
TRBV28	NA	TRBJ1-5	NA	TGTGCCAGCAGTTCAGACAGGATCAATCAGCCCCAGCATTTT	CASSSDRINQPQHF
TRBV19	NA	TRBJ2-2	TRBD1	TGTGCCAGTACTACAGGGGGCAAGGGGGAGCTGTTTTTT	CASTTGGKGELFF
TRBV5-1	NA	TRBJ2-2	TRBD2	TGCGCCAGCAGCTTGATTCTAGCGGGGGCGAACACCGGGGAGCTGTTTTTT	CASSLILAGANTGELFF
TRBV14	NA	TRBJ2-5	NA	TGTGCCAGCAGCCAAGATCGCGGGGGCTGGGAGACCCAGTACTTC	CASSQDRGGWETQYF
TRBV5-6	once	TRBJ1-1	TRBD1	TGTGCCAGCAGCTTAATCCGCGGACAGGGAAGAGCTTTCTTT	CASSLIRGQGRAFF
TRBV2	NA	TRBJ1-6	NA	TGTGCCAGCAGAGGAGACCCGATTTCCATTTCACCCCTCCACTTT	CASRGDPISISPLHF
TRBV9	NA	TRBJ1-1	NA	TGTGCCAGCAGCGCTTGGACACCTTCTGAAGCTTTCTTT	CASSAWTPSEAFF
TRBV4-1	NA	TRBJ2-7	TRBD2	TGCGCCAGCAGCCAAGGTTATAGCGGGGGGGACTCCTACGAGCAGTACTTC	CASSQGYSGGDSYEQYF
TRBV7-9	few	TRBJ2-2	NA	TGTGCCAGCCGCCTAGGCAGAAACACCGGGGAGCTGTTTTTT	CASRLGRNTGELFF
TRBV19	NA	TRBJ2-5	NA	TGTGCCAGTAGATTCAGGAACCAAGAGACCCAGTACTTC	CASRFRNQETQYF
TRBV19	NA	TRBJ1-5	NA	TGTGCCAGTAAATCAGAATATAATCAGCCCCAGCATTTT	CASKSEYNQPQHF
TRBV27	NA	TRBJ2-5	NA	TGTGCCAGCAGTGCAGGGGAGACCCAGTACTTC	CASSAGETQYF
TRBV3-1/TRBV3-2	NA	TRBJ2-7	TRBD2	TGTGCCAGCAGCCAAGCACTAGCGGGTTTATACGAGCAGTACTTC	CASSQALAGLYEQYF